This TCR beta chain originates from a study of graft-versus-host responses after intestinal transplantation. The wider study: Anti-thymocyte globulin induction was given to all recipients, followed by tacrolimus and steroids for roughly 3 years. Study-level points and caveats: Association was observed between peak circulating GvH clone levels and early post-transplant HvG declines.

Generated by immunoSEQ multiplex PCR, the TCRdb table keeps only in-frame clones and is missing some. The sample yields 110,000 to 150,000 clones, 80% to 95% seen once. Germline V gives CDR1 LNHDA, CDR2 SQIVND (reference sequence). The CDR3 sequence is 15 residues long. Between the trimmed V and J ends, which lost 3 bases and 4 bases, there was a span of 14 bases. Remarks on this clone: Its target is not known.

The chain couples TRBV19 to TRBJ2-3, with D perhaps TRBD2 (6 bases). The sample consisted of unstimulated CD4+ T cells sorted from spleen or lymph node cells, taken before intestinal transplant. This sequence was found in a human donor who received an intestinal transplant. The CDR3 DNA is TGTGCCAGTAGTATTACGCGGGGAGTACCAGATACGCAGTATTTT. The encoded protein is CASSITRGVPDTQYF.